One sample yielded the 20 T cell receptor beta chains listed below, sequenced in a study of T cell responses to AZD1222 COVID-19 vaccine. Sequencing used immunoSEQ multiplex PCR; TCRdb keeps in-frame clones, though not all of them. The repertoire holds some 150,000 clones, with 75% to 90% as singletons. The sample in question was peripheral blood, obtained on day 0 of AZD1222 vaccination. The receptor source for this set is an adult in good health.

The chain has TRBV5-6 and TRBJ2-5; D remains ambiguous. The CDR3 sequence is 12 residues long. Germline V gene sequence: CDR1 SGHDT, CDR2 YYEEEE. Trimming removed 2 bases at V and 4 bases at J, with 6 bases between. The CDR3 region is CASSLGRETQYF. The CDR3 DNA is TGTGCCAGCAGCTTAGGCCGAGAGACCCAGTACTTC.

The rearrangement joins TRBV7-6 to TRBJ2-5; 9 nucleotides agree with TRBD2. The V gene's germline CDR1 is SGHVS and CDR2 FNYEAQ. J gave up 5 bases and V 3 bases, and 4 bases lay outside the gene matches. The CDR3 is 14 amino acids. The CDR3 loop reads CASSFGGRGETQYF. The CDR3 bases are TGTGCCAGCAGCTTCGGCGGGAGGGGTGAGACCCAGTACTTC.

J is TRBJ1-2 and V is TRBV5-1; perhaps TRBD1 as D (5 bases). The ends were cut back, 0 bases at V and 7 bases at J, with 13 bases in the middle. CDR3 size: 14 residues. In germline, CDR1 is SGHRS, CDR2 YFSETQ. CDR3 region: CASSLAGRDPGYTF. Written as DNA, the CDR3 is TGCGCCAGCAGCTTGGCAGGCAGGGATCCTGGCTACACCTTC.

The J gene is TRBJ1-1, the V gene TRBV10-3; the D gene is possibly TRBD1 (5 bases). Deletions cut 5 bases from V and 6 bases from J, with 22 bases between. Germline V lookup: CDR1 ENHRY, CDR2 SYGVKD. CDR3 length: 16 amino acids. The CDR3 loop reads CAISQPRGGRISEAFF. Here the CDR3 DNA reads TGTGCCATCAGTCAACCGAGGGGAGGGAGGATCTCTGAAGCTTTCTTT.

V gene TRBV3-1 (or the pseudogene TRBV3-2) combines with J gene TRBJ2-1; 11 bases line up with TRBD2. Germline V lookup: CDR1 LGHDT, CDR2 YNNKEL (reference sequence). V shed 0 bases and J 4 bases; nucleotides not matched to a gene: 5. This CDR3 spans 17 amino acids. CDR3 DNA: TGTGCCAGCAGCCAAGAACCACTAGCGGGAGCGTACAATGAGCAGTTCTTC. Its protein is CASSQEPLAGAYNEQFF.

The chain recombines TRBV20-1 with TRBJ1-2; 8 nucleotides line up with TRBD1. The CDR3 runs 14 residues. The V gene end was trimmed by 3 bases and the J gene end by 8 bases; junction bases not matched to a gene: 11. The germline V gene encodes CDR1 DFQATT and CDR2 SNEGSKA (reference sequence). The CDR3: CSASGQGMAFGYTF. CDR3 DNA: TGCAGTGCTAGTGGACAGGGTATGGCTTTCGGCTACACCTTC.

This chain links TRBV9 with TRBJ1-5; D call uncertain. V was cut by 0 bases and J by 1 base, with 8 bases left in between. Germline V gene sequence: CDR1 SGDLS, CDR2 YYNGEE. This CDR3 is built from 15 residues. CDR3 nucleotide sequence: TGTGCCAGCAGCGTAGAGGGCAGCAGCAATCAGCCCCAGCATTTT. This translates into CASSVEGSSNQPQHF.

The V call is TRBV6-5, the J call TRBJ1-1; D ambiguous. The CDR3 runs to 16 residues. The ends were cut back, 2 bases at V and 0 bases at J, with 13 bases in the middle. Germline CDR1 reads MNHEY; CDR2 reads SVGAGI. The CDR3, as DNA: TGTGCCAGCAGTTACGCCGGATTCCCCATGAACACTGAAGCTTTCTTT. Amino acid sequence: CASSYAGFPMNTEAFF.

V is TRBV5-4 and J is TRBJ2-7; the D gene is possibly TRBD1 (6 bases). CDR3 size: 14 residues. Germline lookup yields CDR1 SGHNT and CDR2 YYREEE (reference sequence). The V and J ends lost 4 bases and 5 bases respectively, with 16 bases between them. The chain's CDR3 is CASSNRVNTDEQYF. The CDR3 region has the DNA TGTGCCAGCAGCAACAGGGTCAATACAGACGAGCAGTACTTC. Based on the CDR3 plus reference TRBV5-4 and TRBJ2-7, the full variable domain is ETGVTQSPTHLIKTRGQQVTLRCSSQSGHNTVSWYQQALGQGPQFIFQYYREEENGRGNFPPRFSGLQFPNYSSELNVNALELDDSALYLCASSNRVNTDEQYFGPGTRLTVT.

CDR3 sequence reads: CASSLVVFQPQHF. The CDR3 DNA is TGTGCCAGCAGTTTGGTAGTGTTTCAGCCCCAGCATTTT. The chain couples TRBV12-3 or TRBV12-4 to TRBJ1-5; D gene ambiguous. The CDR3 covers 13 residues. Trimming cost V 3 bases and J 6 bases, with 9 bases left between them.

The chain combines TRBV19 with TRBJ2-6; D is possibly TRBD1 or TRBD2 (5 bases each). The CDR3 has 18 residues. V was trimmed by 2 bases and J by 0 bases, leaving 14 bases between them. Germline V CDR1 and CDR2: LNHDA, SQIVND (reference sequence). The CDR3 region has the DNA TGTGCCAGTAGTATAAACGGGGCAGGGTACTCTGGGGCCAACGTCCTGACTTTC. Its protein is CASSINGAGYSGANVLTF.

In its sample, this clone was seen once. This chain links TRBV14 with TRBJ2-5; weak D call: TRBD1 (6 bases). Germline-derived CDR1 and CDR2 are SGHDN and FVKESK. The ends were cut back, 1 base at V and 4 bases at J, with 28 bases in the middle. CDR3 length equals 20 residues. CDR3 loop: CASSQVFFAGSAEGGETQYF. The CDR3 DNA reads TGTGCCAGCAGCCAAGTTTTTTTTGCCGGAAGCGCGGAAGGGGGAGAGACCCAGTACTTC.

The chain carries TRBV9 and TRBJ2-7; the match to TRBD1 covers 8 bases. With V trimmed by 0 bases and J by 7 bases, 9 bases remained unmatched. Germline values: CDR1 SGDLS, CDR2 YYNGEE. The CDR3 contains 15 residues. The CDR3 is CASSVGGTGLYEQYF. CDR3 DNA: TGTGCCAGCAGCGTAGGCGGGACAGGACTTTATGAGCAGTACTTC. Together with reference TRBV9 and TRBJ2-7, the CDR3 gives the full variable domain: DSGVTQTPKHLITATGQRVTLRCSPRSGDLSVYWYQQSLDQGLQFLIQYYNGEERAKGNILERFSAQQFPDLHSELNLSSLELGDSALYFCASSVGGTGLYEQYFGPGTRLTVT.

V gene TRBV7-9 combines with J gene TRBJ1-4; D unclear. V lost 2 bases and J lost 6, with 13 bases in between. Per the germline V gene, CDR1 is SEHNR and CDR2 is FQNEAQ (reference sequence). The CDR3 spans 15 residues. The DNA for the CDR3 is TGTGCCAGCAGCTTACGAAACGTCCCGGATGAAAAACTGTTTTTT. Protein product: CASSLRNVPDEKLFF.

The chain combines TRBV4-1 with TRBJ2-7; 8 positions agree with TRBD1. The CDR3 spans 16 residues. Germline trimming cut 2 bases from V and 6 bases from J; bases unmatched to any gene: 12. Germline V gene data show CDR1 as MGHRA and CDR2 as YSYEKL. CDR3 DNA sequence: TGCGCCAGCAGCCAAACCTTGACAGGGGTACGTGTCGAGCAGTACTTC. Translating it yields CASSQTLTGVRVEQYF.

The genes are TRBV5-4 and TRBJ1-4; D call uncertain. The V end was cut by 0 bases, the J end by 11 bases, with 11 bases between. Germline loops: CDR1 SGHNT, CDR2 YYREEE (reference sequence). The CDR3 spans 13 residues. The CDR3 is CASSLDEGLKLFF. DNA for the CDR3: TGTGCCAGCAGCTTGGATGAGGGATTGAAACTGTTTTTT.

The chain carries TRBV21-1 and TRBJ1-5. TRBV21-1 is classified as a pseudogene. This CDR3 comprises 13 residues. The CDR3 DNA is TGTGCCAGCAGCAAATGGGGAAATCAGCCCCAGCATTTT. It encodes CASSKWGNQPQHF.

In DNA form, the CDR3 reads TGTGCCAGCACCAGCGGGTACGAGCAGTACTTC. It encodes CASTSGYEQYF. The rearrangement joins TRBV6-5 to TRBJ2-7; TRBD2 might be the D (6 bases). The V and J ends lost 7 bases and 4 bases respectively, with 8 bases between them. Per the germline V gene, CDR1 is MNHEY and CDR2 is SVGAGI. The CDR3 loop spans 11 amino acids.

Remarks on this clone: Germline is not matched at one junction end, which may reflect a read error. The V and J genes are TRBV5-5 and TRBJ2-7; TRBD2 might be the D (6 bases). Germline-derived CDR1 and CDR2 are SGHKS and YYEKEE (reference sequence). There are 14 residues in the CDR3. The CDR3 region is CASSLKDYSNEQYF. CDR3 nucleotides: TGTGCCAGCAGCTTAAAGGACTACTCCAACGAGCAGTACTTC.

This chain joins TRBV9 and TRBJ1-1; tentatively, D is TRBD1 (5 bases). The CDR3 runs 12 residues. The germline gives CDR1 SGDLS, CDR2 YYNGEE. With 5 bases removed from V and 4 bases from J, the gap between germline ends came to 9 bases. The CDR3 bases are TGTGCCAGCAGTGGGGACCGCACTGAAGCTTTCTTT. As protein: CASSGDRTEAFF.